This entry features one T cell receptor (beta chain) sequence. Its antigen is as yet unknown. Generated by immunoSEQ multiplex PCR, the TCRdb table keeps only in-frame clones and is missing some. Here the sample spans some 130,000 clones, over 85% being singletons. This sample is part of a study of T cell responses to AZD1222 COVID-19 vaccine. Study-level information: Doses given second, at about 4 or about 12 weeks, were pooled.

Study conclusions and caveats: Vaccine-associated CD4 TCRs ranged over spike, dominating at 160-218 and 743-854. Spike-specific TCR breadth and depth both grew after two AZD1222 doses. Baseline antibody screening turned up just six seropositive AZD1222 recipients.

The sample consisted of peripheral blood, taken on day 0 of AZD1222 vaccination. This TCR was recovered from an adult in good health.

CDR3 in amino acids: CASSEVLTGAPGELFF. Here the CDR3 DNA reads TGTGCCAGCAGTGAAGTACTGACAGGGGCCCCAGGGGAGCTGTTTTTT. The chain carries TRBV6-1 and TRBJ2-2, with 8 bases lining up with TRBD1. Germline CDR1 and CDR2: MNHNS and SASEGT. V lost 1 base, J lost 8 bases, and 9 bases stayed unmatched. CDR3 size: 16 residues.